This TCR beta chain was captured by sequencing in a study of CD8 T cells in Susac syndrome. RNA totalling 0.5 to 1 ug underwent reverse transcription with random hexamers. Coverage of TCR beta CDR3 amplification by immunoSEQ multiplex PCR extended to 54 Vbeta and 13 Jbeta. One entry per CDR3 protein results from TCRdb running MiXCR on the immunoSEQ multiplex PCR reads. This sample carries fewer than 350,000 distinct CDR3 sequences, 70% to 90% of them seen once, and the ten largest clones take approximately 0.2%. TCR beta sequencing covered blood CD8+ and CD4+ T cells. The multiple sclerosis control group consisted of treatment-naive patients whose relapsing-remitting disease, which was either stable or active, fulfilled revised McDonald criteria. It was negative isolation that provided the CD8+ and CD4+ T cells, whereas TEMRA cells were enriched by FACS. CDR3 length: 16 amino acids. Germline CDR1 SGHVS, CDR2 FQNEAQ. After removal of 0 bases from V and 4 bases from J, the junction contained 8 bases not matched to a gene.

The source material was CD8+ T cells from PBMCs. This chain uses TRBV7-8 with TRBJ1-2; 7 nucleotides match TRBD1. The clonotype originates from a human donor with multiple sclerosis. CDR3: CASSLAGGTDPYGYTF. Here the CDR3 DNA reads TGTGCCAGCAGCTTAGCGGGGGGGACAGATCCCTATGGCTACACCTTC.